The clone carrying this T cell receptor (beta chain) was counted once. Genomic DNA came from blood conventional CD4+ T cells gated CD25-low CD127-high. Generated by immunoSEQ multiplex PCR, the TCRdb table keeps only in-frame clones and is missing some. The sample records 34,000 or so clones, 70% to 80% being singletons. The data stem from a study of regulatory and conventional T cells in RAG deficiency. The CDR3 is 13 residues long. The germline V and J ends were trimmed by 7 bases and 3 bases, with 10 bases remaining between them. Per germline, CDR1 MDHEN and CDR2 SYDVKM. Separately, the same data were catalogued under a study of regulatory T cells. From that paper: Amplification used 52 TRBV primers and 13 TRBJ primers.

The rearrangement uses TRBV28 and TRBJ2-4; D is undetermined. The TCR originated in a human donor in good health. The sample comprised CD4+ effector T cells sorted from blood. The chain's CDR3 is CASTLQGKNIQYF. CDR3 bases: TGTGCCAGCACCCTACAAGGCAAAAACATTCAGTACTTC.